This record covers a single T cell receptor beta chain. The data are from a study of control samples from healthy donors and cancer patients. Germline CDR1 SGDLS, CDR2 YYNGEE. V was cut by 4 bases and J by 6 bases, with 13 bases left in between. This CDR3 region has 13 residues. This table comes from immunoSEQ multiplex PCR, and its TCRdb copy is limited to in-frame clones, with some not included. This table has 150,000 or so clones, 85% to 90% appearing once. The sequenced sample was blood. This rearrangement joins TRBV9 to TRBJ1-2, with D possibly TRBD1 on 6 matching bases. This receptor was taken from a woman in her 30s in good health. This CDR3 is CASSPGTRDGYTF. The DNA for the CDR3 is TGTGCCAGCAGCCCCGGGACACGGGATGGCTACACCTTC.